Listed below are T cell receptor beta chains from one sample, sequenced in a study of somatic mutations in cytotoxic T cells in rheumatoid arthritis. Clones were read by immunoSEQ multiplex PCR, and TCRdb kept only the in-frame ones, dropping some. The repertoire holds about 9,000 clones, with 60% to 80% as singletons. The specimen was CD8+ T cells sorted from blood. The receptors derive from an adult with rheumatoid arthritis. CDR3s include the opening cysteine and the closing phenylalanine or tryptophan. The D gene is left open where the match is weak. The listing skips clone size in some rows; elsewhere it reads once, few, many or a size class.

j_call: TRBJ2-5; d_call: NA; v_call: TRBV7-9; clone_size: NA; cdr3_aa: CASSLAGPVQETQYF; cdr3_nt: TGTGCCAGCAGCTTAGCGGGTCCCGTCCAAGAGACCCAGTACTTC
j_call: TRBJ1-2; d_call: TRBD1; v_call: TRBV9; clone_size: NA; cdr3_aa: CASSDRPRQGSKGYTF; cdr3_nt: TGTGCCAGCAGCGACCGCCCGAGACAGGGATCTAAAGGCTACACCTTC
j_call: TRBJ1-2; d_call: NA; v_call: TRBV14; clone_size: NA; cdr3_aa: CASRDPAKDPNYGYTF; cdr3_nt: TGTGCCAGCAGAGACCCGGCCAAGGACCCCAACTATGGCTACACCTTC
j_call: TRBJ2-1; d_call: NA; v_call: TRBV18; clone_size: NA; cdr3_aa: CASSPPVGRGPYNEQFF; cdr3_nt: TGTGCCAGCTCACCCCCTGTGGGGCGGGGGCCCTACAATGAGCAGTTCTTC
j_call: TRBJ2-5; d_call: TRBD1; v_call: TRBV11-2; clone_size: NA; cdr3_aa: CASSFRGQETQYF; cdr3_nt: TGTGCCAGCAGCTTCAGGGGGCAAGAGACCCAGTACTTC
j_call: TRBJ2-3; d_call: NA; v_call: TRBV4-1; clone_size: NA; cdr3_aa: CASSQDRWAGTDTQYF; cdr3_nt: TGCGCCAGCAGCCAAGATCGCTGGGCAGGCACAGATACGCAGTATTTT
j_call: TRBJ2-5; d_call: TRBD1; v_call: TRBV27; clone_size: NA; cdr3_aa: CASGRTGALQETQYF; cdr3_nt: TGTGCCAGCGGTCGGACAGGGGCCCTGCAAGAGACCCAGTACTTC
j_call: TRBJ2-5; d_call: NA; v_call: TRBV19; clone_size: NA; cdr3_aa: CASKQGWQETQYF; cdr3_nt: TGTGCCAGTAAGCAGGGTTGGCAAGAGACCCAGTACTTC
j_call: TRBJ2-7; d_call: NA; v_call: TRBV6-5; clone_size: NA; cdr3_aa: CASSYQVRATYEQYF; cdr3_nt: TGTGCCAGCAGTTACCAGGTTAGGGCAACCTACGAGCAGTACTTC
j_call: TRBJ2-7; d_call: TRBD1; v_call: TRBV5-1; clone_size: NA; cdr3_aa: CASSPRVRGQDEQYF; cdr3_nt: TGCGCCAGCAGCCCGCGGGTCAGGGGGCAGGACGAGCAGTACTTC
j_call: TRBJ2-5; d_call: NA; v_call: TRBV10-3; clone_size: once; cdr3_aa: CATSQGSQETQYF; cdr3_nt: TGTGCCACCTCCCAAGGCAGCCAAGAGACCCAGTACTTC
j_call: TRBJ2-2; d_call: NA; v_call: TRBV28; clone_size: NA; cdr3_aa: CASSFFPGAAGELFF; cdr3_nt: TGTGCCAGCAGTTTTTTTCCGGGAGCGGCCGGGGAGCTGTTTTTT
j_call: TRBJ2-3; d_call: TRBD2; v_call: TRBV5-6; clone_size: NA; cdr3_aa: CASAPGGADTQYF; cdr3_nt: TGTGCCAGCGCCCCGGGAGGGGCAGATACGCAGTATTTT
j_call: TRBJ2-1; d_call: TRBD2; v_call: TRBV2; clone_size: NA; cdr3_aa: CASSVILLAMGQQVYNEQFF; cdr3_nt: TGTGCCAGCAGTGTGATTCTACTAGCGATGGGGCAACAGGTCTACAATGAGCAGTTCTTC
j_call: TRBJ2-2; d_call: TRBD2; v_call: TRBV7-9; clone_size: NA; cdr3_aa: CARSPLTSGRSGELFF; cdr3_nt: TGTGCCAGGTCACCACTGACTAGCGGGAGGTCCGGGGAGCTGTTTTTT
j_call: TRBJ1-5; d_call: NA; v_call: TRBV7-4; clone_size: once; cdr3_aa: CASSLGTGPQHF; cdr3_nt: TGTGCCAGCAGCTTGGGTACAGGGCCCCAGCATTTT